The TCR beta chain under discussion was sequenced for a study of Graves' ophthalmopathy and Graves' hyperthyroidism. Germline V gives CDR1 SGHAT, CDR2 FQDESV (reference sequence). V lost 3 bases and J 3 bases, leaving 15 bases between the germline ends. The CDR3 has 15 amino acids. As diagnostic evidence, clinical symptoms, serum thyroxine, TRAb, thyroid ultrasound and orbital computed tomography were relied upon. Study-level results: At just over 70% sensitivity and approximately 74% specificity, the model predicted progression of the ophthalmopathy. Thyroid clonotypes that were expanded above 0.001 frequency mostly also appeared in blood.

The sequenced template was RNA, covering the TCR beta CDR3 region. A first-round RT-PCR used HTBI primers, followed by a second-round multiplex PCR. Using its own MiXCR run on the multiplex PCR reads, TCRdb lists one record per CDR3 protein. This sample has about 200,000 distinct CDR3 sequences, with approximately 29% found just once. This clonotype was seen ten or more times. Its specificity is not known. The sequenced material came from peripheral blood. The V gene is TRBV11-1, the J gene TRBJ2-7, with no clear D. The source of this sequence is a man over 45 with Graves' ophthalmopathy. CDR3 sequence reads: CASSLDGYHDYEQYF. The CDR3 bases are TGTGCCAGCAGCTTGGACGGGTACCACGACTACGAGCAGTACTTC.